A selection of T cell receptor beta chains follows, all from one sample in a study of a mutant IDH1 vaccine in newly diagnosed glioma. Libraries were prepared by immunoSEQ multiplex PCR; TCRdb keeps only in-frame clonotypes and omits some of them. The profile shows about 88,000 clones, around 79% of them singletons. Specimen: PBMCs, collected from a glioma patient treated with radiotherapy, temozolomide or both. The receptors were sampled from a man aged 40-49 years with glioma. Some clones in this sample may be carry-over from other donors' samples. Both conserved end residues are part of each CDR3. A D gene is named only where the DNA matches it firmly. Size values are once, few and many counts, or a class for expanded clones, and some rows have none.

j_call | clone_size | v_call | cdr3_length | d_call | cdr3_aa | cdr3_nt
TRBJ1-1 | . | TRBV5-1 | 11 | . | CASSVNTEAFF | TGCGCCAGCTCTGTGAACACTGAAGCTTTCTTT
TRBJ1-1 | once | TRBV5-1 | 16 | TRBD1 | CASSRYKGQMNTEAFF | TGCGCCAGCAGCCGATACAAGGGACAGATGAACACTGAAGCTTTCTTT
TRBJ1-2 | . | TRBV6-5 | 14 | TRBD1 | CASTRTGLNYGYTF | TGTGCCAGCACCAGGACAGGCCTTAACTATGGCTACACCTTC
TRBJ1-1 | . | TRBV5-8 | 15 | . | CASSLSQGWNTEAFF | TGTGCCAGCAGCTTGTCTCAGGGTTGGAACACTGAAGCTTTCTTT
TRBJ2-2 | . | TRBV6-6 | 16 | TRBD1 | CASSYARRQGTGELFF | TGTGCCAGCAGCTACGCACGCCGACAGGGTACCGGGGAGCTGTTTTTT
TRBJ1-4 | once | TRBV27 | 19 | . | CASSPRPPQGDATNEKLFF | TGTGCCAGCAGTCCTCGTCCCCCTCAAGGGGATGCAACTAATGAAAAACTGTTTTTT
TRBJ2-1 | . | TRBV9 | 16 | TRBD2 | CASSVYGRGGNNEQFF | TGTGCCAGCAGCGTATACGGGCGGGGGGGCAACAATGAGCAGTTCTTC
TRBJ2-7 | few | TRBV6-1 | 14 | . | CASSDYGWAYEQYF | TGTGCCAGCAGTGACTACGGATGGGCCTACGAGCAGTACTTC
TRBJ2-4 | . | TRBV2 | 13 | . | CASRPQGMGIQYF | TGTGCCAGCAGACCCCAGGGAATGGGCATTCAGTACTTC
TRBJ2-7 | . | TRBV2 | 15 | TRBD1 | CASSSVTGGIYEQYF | TGTGCCAGCAGTTCGGTCACAGGGGGGATCTACGAGCAGTACTTC
TRBJ1-5 | . | TRBV9 | 14 | TRBD1 | CASSPGTDNQPQHF | TGTGCCAGCAGCCCCGGGACAGATAATCAGCCCCAGCATTTT
TRBJ2-7 | . | TRBV27 | 16 | . | CASSSPATRGSYEQYF | TGTGCCAGCAGTTCGCCTGCCACCCGAGGATCCTACGAGCAGTACTTC
TRBJ2-2 | once | TRBV18 | 16 | . | CASSRTGNPNTGELFF | TGTGCCAGCTCACGAACAGGGAACCCGAACACCGGGGAGCTGTTTTTT
TRBJ2-7 | few | TRBV4-2 | 12 | . | CASSPTSYEQYF | TGTGCCAGCAGCCCCACAAGCTACGAGCAGTACTTC
TRBJ1-2 | . | TRBV5-4 | 14 | . | CASSPTFGGDGYTF | TGTGCCAGCAGCCCAACCTTTGGGGGCGACGGCTACACCTTC
TRBJ2-7 | once | TRBV12-5 | 18 | TRBD1 | CASGLVFGTAIAYYEQYF | TGTGCTAGTGGTTTGGTATTTGGGACAGCCATAGCATACTACGAGCAGTACTTC